These 9 T cell receptor beta chains share one sample of origin, sequenced in a study of blood T cells in healthy people across ages. With a J-beta primer mix and a sample-barcoded 5' primer, a second PCR ran roughly 6 to 11 cycles. TCRdb processed the 5' RACE reads anew with MiXCR; each CDR3 protein has one entry. The data hold some 850,000 distinct CDR3 sequences, with roughly 24% observed a single time. The data were also submitted as part of a second study, on T cells of mothers and their children.

Material: blood. Receptors originate from a boy between 5 and 17 years old in good health.

This clonotype appeared a few times. The CDR3 loop reads CASSFANTGELFF. CDR3 nucleotide sequence: TGTGCCAGCAGCTTCGCGAACACCGGGGAGCTGTTTTTT. The genes are TRBV5-6 and TRBJ2-2; D not resolved. Trimming removed 2 bases at V and 0 bases at J, with 2 bases between. CDR3 length: 13 amino acids. Germline assignment: CDR1 SGHDT and CDR2 YYEEEE.

The V call is TRBV5-1, the J call TRBJ2-7, with D possibly matching TRBD1 (6 bases). The CDR3 is 13 residues long. In germline, CDR1 is SGHRS, CDR2 YFSETQ. V lost 2 bases and J 6 bases, leaving 12 bases between the germline ends. The CDR3 sequence: CASSFIKDSEQYF. CDR3 nucleotides: TGCGCCAGCAGCTTTATTAAGGACAGCGAGCAGTACTTC.

This clonotype has only a few counts. At one of its ends the junction is not consistent with the germline gene, which may arise from a read error. The chain carries TRBV3-1 and TRBJ1-3, with D unclear. Per germline, CDR1 LGHDT and CDR2 YNNKEL (reference sequence). The CDR3 is 11 amino acids. The chain's CDR3 is CASSQVDRLSF. DNA for the CDR3: TGTGCCAGCAGCCAAGTCGACCGCCTTTCTTTT.

This clonotype has a handful of counts. CDR3 amino acids: CSAPGHGGKLNEQFF. The CDR3 bases are TGCAGTGCCCCGGGACATGGGGGGAAGCTGAATGAGCAGTTCTTC. The chain couples TRBV20-1 to TRBJ2-1, with D perhaps TRBD1 or TRBD2 (6 bases each). This CDR3 comprises 15 residues. Per the germline V gene, CDR1 is DFQATT and CDR2 is SNEGSKA (reference sequence). V lost 6 bases and J 7 bases, leaving 22 bases between the germline ends.

This chain uses TRBV9 with TRBJ1-5, with a tentative D call TRBD1 (5 bases). The CDR3 is 15 residues long. Germline V gives CDR1 SGDLS, CDR2 YYNGEE. Trimming left V 0 bases short and J 3 bases short, with 10 bases between. The CDR3: CASSVGVGANQPQHF. Here the CDR3 DNA reads TGTGCCAGCAGCGTAGGAGTAGGGGCCAATCAGCCCCAGCATTTT.

This chain uses TRBV5-1 with TRBJ2-7; TRBD2 is a possible D gene (6 bases). The CDR3 spans 15 residues. CDR1 SGHRS and CDR2 YFSETQ come from the germline V gene. V gave up 0 bases and J gave up 3 bases, with 13 bases separating them. CDR3 sequence: CASSLEEGPYYEQYF. Here the CDR3 DNA reads TGCGCCAGCAGCTTGGAGGAGGGACCTTACTACGAGCAGTACTTC. Full variable domain (rest looked up from reference TRBV5-1 and TRBJ2-7): KAGVTQTPRYLIKTRGQQVTLSCSPISGHRSVSWYQQTPGQGLQFLFEYFSETQRNKGNFPGRFSGRQFSNSRSEMNVSTLELGDSALYLCASSLEEGPYYEQYFGPGTRLTVT.

The V and J genes are TRBV29-1 and TRBJ1-1; a weak D match, TRBD1 (6 bases). The CDR3 length is 13 residues. Trimming removed 7 bases at V and 8 bases at J, with 20 bases between. Germline-derived CDR1 and CDR2 are SQVTM and ANQGSEA. The CDR3 nucleotides read TGCAGCGCGATTCGGGAGGGGGTGGGGGAAGCTTTCTTT. Translated: CSAIREGVGEAFF.

This clonotype was detected a few times. This rearrangement joins TRBV4-1 to TRBJ2-4; 8 bases line up with TRBD1. The V and J ends lost 5 bases and 3 bases, in that order; junction bases with no gene match: 15. The CDR3 has 18 amino acids. Germline-derived CDR1 and CDR2 are MGHRA and YSYEKL. The DNA of the CDR3 is TGCGCCAGCAGCGGGATGGCTTACAGGGGGACGTTCAAAAACATTCAGTACTTC. Translation: CASSGMAYRGTFKNIQYF.

This clonotype was seen more than once but under ten times. The chain recombines TRBV9 with TRBJ2-7; D is unresolved. V gave up 4 bases and J gave up 2 bases, with 13 bases separating them. Germline CDR1 and CDR2: SGDLS and YYNGEE. The length of the CDR3 is 14 residues. Here the CDR3 reads CASSITINAYEQYF. In DNA form, the CDR3 reads TGTGCCAGCAGCATTACTATCAACGCCTACGAGCAGTACTTC.